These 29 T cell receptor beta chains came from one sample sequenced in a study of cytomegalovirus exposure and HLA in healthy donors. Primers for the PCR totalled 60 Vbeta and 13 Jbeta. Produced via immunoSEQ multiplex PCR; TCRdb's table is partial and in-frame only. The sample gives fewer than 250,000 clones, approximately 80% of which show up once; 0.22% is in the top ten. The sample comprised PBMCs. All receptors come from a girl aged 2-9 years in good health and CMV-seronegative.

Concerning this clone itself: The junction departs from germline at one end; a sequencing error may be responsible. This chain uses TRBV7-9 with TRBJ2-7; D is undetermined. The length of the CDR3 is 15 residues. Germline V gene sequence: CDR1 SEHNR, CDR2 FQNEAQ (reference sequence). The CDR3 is CSSSKRLTASYEQYF. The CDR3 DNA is TGTTCCAGCAGCAAACGTCTTACTGCCTCCTACGAGCAGTACTTC.

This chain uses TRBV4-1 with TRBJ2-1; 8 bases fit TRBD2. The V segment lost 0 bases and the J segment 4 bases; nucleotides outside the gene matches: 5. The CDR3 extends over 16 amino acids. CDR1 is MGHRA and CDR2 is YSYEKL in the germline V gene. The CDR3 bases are TGCGCCAGCAGCCAAGAGCTAGCGGGCCGTTACAATGAGCAGTTCTTC. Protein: CASSQELAGRYNEQFF.

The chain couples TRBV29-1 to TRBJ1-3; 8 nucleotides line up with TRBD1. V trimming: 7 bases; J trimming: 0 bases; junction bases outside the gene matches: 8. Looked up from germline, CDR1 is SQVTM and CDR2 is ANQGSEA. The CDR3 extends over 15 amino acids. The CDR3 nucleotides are TGCAGCGCCACCCGGACAGGGACCTCTGGAAACACCATATATTTT. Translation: CSATRTGTSGNTIYF.

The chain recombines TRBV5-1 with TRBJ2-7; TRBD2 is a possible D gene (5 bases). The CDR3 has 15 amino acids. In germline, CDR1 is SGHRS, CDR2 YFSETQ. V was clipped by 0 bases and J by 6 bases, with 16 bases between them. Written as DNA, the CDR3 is TGCGCCAGCAGCTTGGCGGGGATTACCTCTGTCGAGCAGTACTTC. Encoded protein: CASSLAGITSVEQYF. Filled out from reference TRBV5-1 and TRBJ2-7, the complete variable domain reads KAGVTQTPRYLIKTRGQQVTLSCSPISGHRSVSWYQQTPGQGLQFLFEYFSETQRNKGNFPGRFSGRQFSNSRSEMNVSTLELGDSALYLCASSLAGITSVEQYFGPGTRLTVT.

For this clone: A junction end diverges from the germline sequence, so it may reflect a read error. CDR3 sequence (DNA): TGTTCCAGCAGCTACGGACAGTCTGAAGCTTTCTTT. Its protein product is CSSSYGQSEAFF. V gene TRBV7-9 combines with J gene TRBJ1-1; D is possibly TRBD1 (6 bases). The CDR3 loop spans 12 amino acids. The V gene's germline CDR1 is SEHNR and CDR2 FQNEAQ (reference sequence).

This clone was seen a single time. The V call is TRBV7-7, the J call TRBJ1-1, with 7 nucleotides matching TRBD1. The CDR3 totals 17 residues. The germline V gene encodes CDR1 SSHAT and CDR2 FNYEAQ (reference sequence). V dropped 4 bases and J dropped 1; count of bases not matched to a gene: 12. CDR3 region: CASSSPQGRHRNTEAFF. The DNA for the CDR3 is TGTGCCAGCAGCTCACCACAGGGGCGCCATAGGAACACTGAAGCTTTCTTT. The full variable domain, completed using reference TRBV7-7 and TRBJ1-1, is GAGVSQSPRYKVTKRGQDVTLRCDPISSHATLYWYQQALGQGPEFLTYFNYEAQPDKSGLPSDRFSAERPEGSISTLTIQRTEQRDSAMYRCASSSPQGRHRNTEAFFGQGTRLTVV.

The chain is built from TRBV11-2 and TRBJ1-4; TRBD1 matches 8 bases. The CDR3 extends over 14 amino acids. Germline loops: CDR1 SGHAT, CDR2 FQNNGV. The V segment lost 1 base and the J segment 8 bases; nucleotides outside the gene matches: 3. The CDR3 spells CASSLGTGLEKLFF. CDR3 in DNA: TGTGCCAGCAGCTTAGGGACAGGGTTAGAAAAACTGTTTTTT.

CDR3 sequence reads: CASSSPGQGFPHDTQYF. The CDR3 nucleotides read TGTGCCAGCAGCTCCCCGGGACAGGGGTTTCCACACGATACGCAGTATTTT. The V gene is TRBV7-9, the J gene TRBJ2-3; 10 bases are shared with TRBD1. Trimming at V came to 4 bases and at J to 6 bases, leaving 13 bases not matched to a gene. Per the germline V gene, CDR1 is SEHNR and CDR2 is FQNEAQ (reference sequence). CDR3 length: 17 amino acids.

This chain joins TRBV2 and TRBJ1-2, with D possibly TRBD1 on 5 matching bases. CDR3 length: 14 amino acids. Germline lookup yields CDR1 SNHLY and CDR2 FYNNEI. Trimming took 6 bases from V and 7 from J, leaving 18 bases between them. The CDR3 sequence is CASRPAAGAGGYTF. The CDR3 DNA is TGTGCCAGCAGGCCGGCCGCTGGGGCCGGTGGCTACACCTTC. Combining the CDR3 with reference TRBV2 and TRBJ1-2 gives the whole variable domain EPEVTQTPSHQVTQMGQEVILRCVPISNHLYFYWYRQILGQKVEFLVSFYNNEISEKSEIFDDQFSVERPDGSNFTLKIRSTKLEDSAMYFCASRPAAGAGGYTFGSGTRLTVV.

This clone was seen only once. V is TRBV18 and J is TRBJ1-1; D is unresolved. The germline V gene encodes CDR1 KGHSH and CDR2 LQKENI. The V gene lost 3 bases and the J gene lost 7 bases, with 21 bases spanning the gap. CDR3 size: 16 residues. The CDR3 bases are TGTGCCAGCTCACCGGCCAGGATCCGGGGTCAAGATGAAGCTTTCTTT. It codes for CASSPARIRGQDEAFF. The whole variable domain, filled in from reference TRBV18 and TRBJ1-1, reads NAGVMQNPRHLVRRRGQEARLRCSPMKGHSHVYWYRQLPEEGLKFMVYLQKENIIDESGMPKERFSAEFPKEGPSILRIQQVVRGDSAAYFCASSPARIRGQDEAFFGQGTRLTVV.

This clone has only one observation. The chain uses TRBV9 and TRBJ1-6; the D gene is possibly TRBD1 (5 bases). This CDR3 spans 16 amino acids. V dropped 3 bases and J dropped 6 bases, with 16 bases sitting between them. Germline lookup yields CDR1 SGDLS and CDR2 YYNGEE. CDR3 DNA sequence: TGTGCCAGCAGCGCTGGTGGTGGGGCAACTAATTCACCCCTCCACTTT. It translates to CASSAGGGATNSPLHF.

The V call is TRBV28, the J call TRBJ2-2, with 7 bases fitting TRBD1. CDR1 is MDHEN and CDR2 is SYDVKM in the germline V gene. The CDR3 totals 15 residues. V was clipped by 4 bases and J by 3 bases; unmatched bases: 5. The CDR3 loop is CASSSWQGDTGELFF. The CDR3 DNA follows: TGTGCCAGCAGTTCCTGGCAGGGGGACACCGGGGAGCTGTTTTTT.

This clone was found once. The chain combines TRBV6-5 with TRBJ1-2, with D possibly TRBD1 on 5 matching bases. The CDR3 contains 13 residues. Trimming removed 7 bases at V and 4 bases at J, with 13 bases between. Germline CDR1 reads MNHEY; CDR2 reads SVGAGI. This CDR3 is CASMNRGSYGYTF. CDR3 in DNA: TGTGCCAGCATGAATAGGGGCAGCTATGGCTACACCTTC.

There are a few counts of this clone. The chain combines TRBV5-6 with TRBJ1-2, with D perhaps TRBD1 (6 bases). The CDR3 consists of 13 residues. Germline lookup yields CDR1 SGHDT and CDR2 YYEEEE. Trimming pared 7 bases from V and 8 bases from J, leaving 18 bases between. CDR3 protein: CASSQDTGIGYTF. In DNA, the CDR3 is TGTGCCAGCTCTCAAGATACAGGGATCGGCTACACCTTC.

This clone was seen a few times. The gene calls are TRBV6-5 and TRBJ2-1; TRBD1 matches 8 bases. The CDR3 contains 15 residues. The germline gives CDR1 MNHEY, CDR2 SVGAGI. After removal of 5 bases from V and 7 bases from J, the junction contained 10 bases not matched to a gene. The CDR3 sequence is CASSPRAGGWNEQFF. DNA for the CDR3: TGTGCCAGCAGTCCGCGGGCAGGGGGCTGGAATGAGCAGTTCTTC.

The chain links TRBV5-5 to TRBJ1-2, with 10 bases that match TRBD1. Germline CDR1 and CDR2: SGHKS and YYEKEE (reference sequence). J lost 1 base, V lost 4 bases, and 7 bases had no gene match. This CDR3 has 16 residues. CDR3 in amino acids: CASSNPGQGSNYGYTF. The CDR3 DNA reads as TGTGCCAGCAGCAATCCGGGACAGGGGAGTAACTATGGCTACACCTTC.

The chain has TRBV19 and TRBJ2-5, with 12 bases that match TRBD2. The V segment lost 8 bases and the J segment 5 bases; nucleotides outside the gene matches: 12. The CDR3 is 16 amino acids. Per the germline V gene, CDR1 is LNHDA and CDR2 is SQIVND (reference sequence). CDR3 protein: CASRSPGLAGGETQYF. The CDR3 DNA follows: TGTGCCAGTCGGTCTCCGGGACTAGCGGGCGGGGAGACCCAGTACTTC.

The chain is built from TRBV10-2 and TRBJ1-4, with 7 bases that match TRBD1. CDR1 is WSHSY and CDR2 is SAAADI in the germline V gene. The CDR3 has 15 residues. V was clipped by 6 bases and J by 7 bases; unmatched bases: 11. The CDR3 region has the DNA TGCGCCAGCAGGGACCACAGGGGAGAGGTTGAAAAACTGTTTTTT. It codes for CASRDHRGEVEKLFF.

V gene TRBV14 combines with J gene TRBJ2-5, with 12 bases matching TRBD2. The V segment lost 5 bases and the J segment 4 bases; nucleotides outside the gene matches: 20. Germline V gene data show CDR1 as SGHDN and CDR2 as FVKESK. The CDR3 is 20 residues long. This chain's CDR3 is CASSNTSTPRLAGVRETQYF. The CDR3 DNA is TGTGCCAGCAGCAATACCTCAACACCCCGACTAGCGGGAGTAAGAGAGACCCAGTACTTC.

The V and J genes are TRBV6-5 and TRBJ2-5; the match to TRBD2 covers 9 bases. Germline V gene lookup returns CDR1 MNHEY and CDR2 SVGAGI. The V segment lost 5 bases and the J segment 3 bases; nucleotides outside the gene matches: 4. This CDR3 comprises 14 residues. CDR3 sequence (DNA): TGTGCCAGCAGTCGTAGACTAGCGGAAGAGACCCAGTACTTC. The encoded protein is CASSRRLAEETQYF.

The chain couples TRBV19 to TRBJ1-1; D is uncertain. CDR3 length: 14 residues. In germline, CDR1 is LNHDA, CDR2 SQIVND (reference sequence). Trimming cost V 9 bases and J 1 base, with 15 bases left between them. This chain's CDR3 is CASLRLAGNTEAFF. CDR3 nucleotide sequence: TGTGCCAGCCTCCGCCTCGCCGGGAACACTGAAGCTTTCTTT.

CDR3 sequence (DNA): TGTGCCAGCCCCCAGGGGGCGGAGGAGACCCAGTACTTC. This codes for CASPQGAEETQYF. The chain employs TRBV6-1 and TRBJ2-5; 8 nucleotides agree with TRBD1. Germline V gene data show CDR1 as MNHNS and CDR2 as SASEGT. J gave up 5 bases and V 8 bases, and 7 bases lay outside the gene matches. The CDR3 extends over 13 amino acids.

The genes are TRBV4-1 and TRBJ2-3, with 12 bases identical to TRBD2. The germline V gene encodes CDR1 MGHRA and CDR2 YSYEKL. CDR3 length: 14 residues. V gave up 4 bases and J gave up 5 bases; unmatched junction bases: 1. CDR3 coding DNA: TGCGCCAGCAGCCCGACTAGCGGGGGAGATACGCAGTATTTT. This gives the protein CASSPTSGGDTQYF.

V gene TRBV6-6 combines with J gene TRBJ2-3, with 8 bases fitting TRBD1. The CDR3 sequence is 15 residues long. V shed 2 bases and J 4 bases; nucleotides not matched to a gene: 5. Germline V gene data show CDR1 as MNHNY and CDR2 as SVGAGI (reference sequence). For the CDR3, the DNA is TGTGCCAGCAGTTACACGGACAGGGACCCAGATACGCAGTATTTT. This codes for CASSYTDRDPDTQYF.

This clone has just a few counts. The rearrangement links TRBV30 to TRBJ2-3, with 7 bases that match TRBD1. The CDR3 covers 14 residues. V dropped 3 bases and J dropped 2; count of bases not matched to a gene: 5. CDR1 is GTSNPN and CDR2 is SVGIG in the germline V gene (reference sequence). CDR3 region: CAWSRTGTTDTQYF. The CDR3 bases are TGTGCCTGGAGCCGGACAGGCACCACAGATACGCAGTATTTT.

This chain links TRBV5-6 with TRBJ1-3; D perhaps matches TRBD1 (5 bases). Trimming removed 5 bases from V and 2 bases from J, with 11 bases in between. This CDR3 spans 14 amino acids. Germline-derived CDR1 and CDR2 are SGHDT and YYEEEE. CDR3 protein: CASRFGGAGNTIYF. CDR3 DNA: TGTGCCAGCAGATTCGGGGGAGCTGGAAACACCATATATTTT.

CDR3 sequence (DNA): TGTGCCAGCCGAGCTCCCGATGGCTACACCTTC. As protein: CASRAPDGYTF. The chain combines TRBV25-1 with TRBJ1-2; D gene ambiguous. V lost 8 bases, J lost 6 bases, and 10 bases lay in between. Germline values: CDR1 MGHDK, CDR2 SYGVNS. CDR3 length: 11 residues.

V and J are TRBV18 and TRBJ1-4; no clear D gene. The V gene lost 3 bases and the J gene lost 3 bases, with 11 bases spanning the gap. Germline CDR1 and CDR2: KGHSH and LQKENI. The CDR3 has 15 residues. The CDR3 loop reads CASSPSMAANEKLFF. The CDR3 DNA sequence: TGTGCCAGCTCACCCTCCATGGCGGCTAATGAAAAACTGTTTTTT. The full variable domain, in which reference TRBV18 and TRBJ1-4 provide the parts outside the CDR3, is NAGVMQNPRHLVRRRGQEARLRCSPMKGHSHVYWYRQLPEEGLKFMVYLQKENIIDESGMPKERFSAEFPKEGPSILRIQQVVRGDSAAYFCASSPSMAANEKLFFGSGTQLSVL.

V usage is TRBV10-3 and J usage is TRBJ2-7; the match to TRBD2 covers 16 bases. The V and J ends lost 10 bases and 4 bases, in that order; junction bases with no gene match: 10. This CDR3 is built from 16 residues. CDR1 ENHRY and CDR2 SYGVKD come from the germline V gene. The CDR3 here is CATGLAGGAVVYEQYF. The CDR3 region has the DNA TGTGCCACGGGACTAGCGGGGGGGGCGGTGGTTTACGAGCAGTACTTC.